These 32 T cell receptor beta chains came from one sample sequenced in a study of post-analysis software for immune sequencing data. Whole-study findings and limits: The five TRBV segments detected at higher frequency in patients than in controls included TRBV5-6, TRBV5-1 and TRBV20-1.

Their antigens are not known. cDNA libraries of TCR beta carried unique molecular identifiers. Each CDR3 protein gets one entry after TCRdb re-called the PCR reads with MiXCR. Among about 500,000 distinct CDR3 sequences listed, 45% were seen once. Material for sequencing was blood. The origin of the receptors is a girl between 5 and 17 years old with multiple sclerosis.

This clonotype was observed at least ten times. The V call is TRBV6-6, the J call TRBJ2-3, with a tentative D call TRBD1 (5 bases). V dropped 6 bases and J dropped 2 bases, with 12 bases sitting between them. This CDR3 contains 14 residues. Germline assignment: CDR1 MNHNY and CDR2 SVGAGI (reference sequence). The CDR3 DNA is TGTGCCAGCAGCGCAGGGTATAACACAGATACGCAGTATTTT. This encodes CASSAGYNTDTQYF.

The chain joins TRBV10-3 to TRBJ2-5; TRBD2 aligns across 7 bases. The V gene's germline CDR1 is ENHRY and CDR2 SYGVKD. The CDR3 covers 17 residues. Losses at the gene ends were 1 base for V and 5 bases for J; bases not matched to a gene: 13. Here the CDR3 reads CAISELGLPDGAETQYF. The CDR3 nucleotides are TGTGCCATCAGTGAGTTGGGACTACCAGACGGGGCGGAGACCCAGTACTTC.

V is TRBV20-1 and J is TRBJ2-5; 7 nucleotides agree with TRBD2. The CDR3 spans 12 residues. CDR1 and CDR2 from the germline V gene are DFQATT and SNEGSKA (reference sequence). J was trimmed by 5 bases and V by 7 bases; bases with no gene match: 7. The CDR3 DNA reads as TGCAGTGAGGCAGCGGGGCTGGAGACCCAGTACTTC. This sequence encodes CSEAAGLETQYF.

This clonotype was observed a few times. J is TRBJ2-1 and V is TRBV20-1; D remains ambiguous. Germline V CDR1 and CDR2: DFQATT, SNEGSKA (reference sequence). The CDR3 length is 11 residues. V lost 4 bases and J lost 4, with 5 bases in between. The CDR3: CSAKVYNEQFF. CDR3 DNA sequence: TGCAGTGCTAAAGTTTACAATGAGCAGTTCTTC.

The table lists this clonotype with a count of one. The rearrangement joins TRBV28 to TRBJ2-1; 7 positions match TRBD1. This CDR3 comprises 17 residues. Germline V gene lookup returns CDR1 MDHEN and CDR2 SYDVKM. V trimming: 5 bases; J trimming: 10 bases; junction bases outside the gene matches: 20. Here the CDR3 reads CASSPWDRSISYQEQFF. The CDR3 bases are TGTGCCAGCAGTCCCTGGGACAGATCCATCTCGTACCAAGAGCAGTTCTTC.

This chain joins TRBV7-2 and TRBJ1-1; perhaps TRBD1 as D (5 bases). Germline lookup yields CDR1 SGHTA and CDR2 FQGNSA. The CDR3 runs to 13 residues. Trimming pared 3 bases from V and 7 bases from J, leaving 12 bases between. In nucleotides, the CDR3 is TGTGCCAGCAGCTTTGCTTTGAGGGGTGAAGCTTTCTTT. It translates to CASSFALRGEAFF.

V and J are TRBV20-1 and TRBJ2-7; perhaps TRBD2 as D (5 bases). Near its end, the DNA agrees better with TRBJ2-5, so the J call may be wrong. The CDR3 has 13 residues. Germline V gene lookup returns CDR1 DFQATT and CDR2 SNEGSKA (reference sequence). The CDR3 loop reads CSASWLAGETQYF. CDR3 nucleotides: TGCAGTGCTAGTTGGCTCGCGGGAGAGACCCAGTACTTC.

The CDR3 here is CASSPSQGSVGNTIYF. CDR3 in DNA: TGTGCCAGCAGCCCCTCACAGGGAAGTGTTGGAAACACCATATATTTT. The chain carries TRBV7-2 and TRBJ1-3; tentative D call: TRBD1 (6 bases). Deletions cut 5 bases from V and 3 bases from J, with 17 bases between. Germline CDR1 SGHTA, CDR2 FQGNSA. This CDR3 region has 16 residues.

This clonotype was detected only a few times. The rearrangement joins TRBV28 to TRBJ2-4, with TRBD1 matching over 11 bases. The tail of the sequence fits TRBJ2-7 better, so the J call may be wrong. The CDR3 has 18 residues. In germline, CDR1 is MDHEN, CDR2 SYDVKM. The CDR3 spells CASSFPIRTGGEGYEQYF. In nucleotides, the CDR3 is TGTGCCAGCAGTTTCCCAATCCGGACAGGGGGCGAGGGTTACGAGCAGTACTTC.

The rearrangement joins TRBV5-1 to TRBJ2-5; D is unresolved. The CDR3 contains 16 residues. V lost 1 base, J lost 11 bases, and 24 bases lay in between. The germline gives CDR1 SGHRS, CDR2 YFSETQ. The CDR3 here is CASSLWFSGTYNEQYF. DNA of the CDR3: TGCGCCAGCAGCTTGTGGTTTAGTGGAACCTACAATGAGCAGTACTTC.

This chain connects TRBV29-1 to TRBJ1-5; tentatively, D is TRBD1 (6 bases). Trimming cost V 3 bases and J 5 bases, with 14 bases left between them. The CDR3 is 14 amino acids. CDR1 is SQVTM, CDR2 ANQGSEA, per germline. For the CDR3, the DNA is TGCAGCGTTGAGTGGGGACACCACTATCAGCCCCAGCATTTT. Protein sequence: CSVEWGHHYQPQHF.

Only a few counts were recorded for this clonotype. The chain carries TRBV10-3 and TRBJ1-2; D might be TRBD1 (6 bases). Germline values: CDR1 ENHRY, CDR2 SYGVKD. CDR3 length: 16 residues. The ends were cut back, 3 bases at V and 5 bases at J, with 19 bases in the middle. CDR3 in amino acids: CAISERGGRAEYGYTF. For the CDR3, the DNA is TGTGCCATCAGTGAAAGGGGGGGCAGAGCCGAGTATGGCTACACCTTC.

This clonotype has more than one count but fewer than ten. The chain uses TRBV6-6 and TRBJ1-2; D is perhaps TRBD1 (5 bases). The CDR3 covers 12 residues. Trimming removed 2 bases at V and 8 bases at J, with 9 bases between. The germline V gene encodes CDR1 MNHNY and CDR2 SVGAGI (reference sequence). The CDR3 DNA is TGTGCCAGCAGTTACGTAGAGGGGGGCTACACCTTC. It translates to CASSYVEGGYTF.

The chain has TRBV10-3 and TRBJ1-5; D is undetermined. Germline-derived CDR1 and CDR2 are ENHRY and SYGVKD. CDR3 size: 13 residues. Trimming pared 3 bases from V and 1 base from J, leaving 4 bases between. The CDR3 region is CAISDRSNQPQHF. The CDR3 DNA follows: TGTGCCATCAGTGACAGAAGCAATCAGCCCCAGCATTTT.

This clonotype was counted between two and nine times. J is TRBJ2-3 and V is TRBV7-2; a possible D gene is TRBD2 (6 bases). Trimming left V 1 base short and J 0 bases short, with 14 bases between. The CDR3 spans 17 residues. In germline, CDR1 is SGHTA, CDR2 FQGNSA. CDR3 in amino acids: CASSLDGLAKSTDTQYF. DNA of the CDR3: TGTGCCAGCAGCTTAGACGGTCTAGCGAAAAGCACAGATACGCAGTATTTT.

The CDR3 loop reads CASSGVVGYTF. The CDR3 DNA reads as TGTGCCAGCAGCGGAGTTGTCGGCTACACCTTC. The V and J genes are TRBV5-6 and TRBJ1-2; D unclear. Trimming removed 4 bases at V and 8 bases at J, with 9 bases between. The germline V gene has CDR1 SGHDT and CDR2 YYEEEE. The CDR3 spans 11 residues.

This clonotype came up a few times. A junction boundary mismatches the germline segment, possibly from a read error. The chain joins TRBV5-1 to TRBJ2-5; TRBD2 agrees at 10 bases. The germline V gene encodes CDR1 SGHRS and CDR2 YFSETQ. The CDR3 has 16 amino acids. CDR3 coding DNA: TGCGCCAGCAGCTTGGGGGGACTAGCGAACCAAGAGACCCAGTACTTT. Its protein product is CASSLGGLANQETQYF.

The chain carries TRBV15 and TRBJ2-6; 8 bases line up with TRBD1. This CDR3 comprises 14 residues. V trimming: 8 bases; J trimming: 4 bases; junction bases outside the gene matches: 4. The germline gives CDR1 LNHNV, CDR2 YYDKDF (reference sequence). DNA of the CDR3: TGTGCCACCGCGGACAGGGTCGGGGCCAACGTCCTGACTTTC. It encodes CATADRVGANVLTF.

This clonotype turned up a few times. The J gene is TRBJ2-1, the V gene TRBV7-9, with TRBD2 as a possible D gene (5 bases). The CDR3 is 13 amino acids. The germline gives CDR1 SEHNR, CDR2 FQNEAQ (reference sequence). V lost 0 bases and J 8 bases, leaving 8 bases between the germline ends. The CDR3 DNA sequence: TGTGCCAGCAGCTTAGCCAGTAGCGATGAGCAGTTCTTC. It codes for CASSLASSDEQFF.

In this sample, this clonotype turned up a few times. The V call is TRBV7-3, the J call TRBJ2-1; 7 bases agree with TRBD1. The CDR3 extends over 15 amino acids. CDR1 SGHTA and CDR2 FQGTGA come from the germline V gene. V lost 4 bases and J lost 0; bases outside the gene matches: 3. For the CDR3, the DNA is TGTGCCAGCAGCTCGGGGACAGACTCCTACAATGAGCAGTTCTTC. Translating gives CASSSGTDSYNEQFF.

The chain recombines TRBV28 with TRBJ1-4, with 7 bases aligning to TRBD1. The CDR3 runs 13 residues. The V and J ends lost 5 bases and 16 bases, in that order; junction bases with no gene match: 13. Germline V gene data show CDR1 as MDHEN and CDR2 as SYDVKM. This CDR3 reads CASSEGALEREFF. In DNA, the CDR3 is TGTGCCAGCAGTGAGGGGGCGCTTGAAAGAGAGTTTTTT.

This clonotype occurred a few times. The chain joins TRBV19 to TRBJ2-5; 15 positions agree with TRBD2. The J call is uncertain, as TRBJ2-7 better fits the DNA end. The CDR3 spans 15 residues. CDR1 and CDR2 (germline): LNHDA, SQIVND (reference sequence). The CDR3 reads CASGLAGGRSYEQYF. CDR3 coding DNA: TGTGCCAGCGGACTAGCGGGAGGGCGGTCCTACGAGCAGTACTTC.

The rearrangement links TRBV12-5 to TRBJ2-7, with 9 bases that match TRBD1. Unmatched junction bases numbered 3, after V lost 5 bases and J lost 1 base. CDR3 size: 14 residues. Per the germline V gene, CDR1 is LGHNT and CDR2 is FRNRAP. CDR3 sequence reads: CASGPGQGSYEQYF. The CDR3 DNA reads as TGTGCTAGTGGTCCGGGACAGGGATCCTACGAGCAGTACTTC.

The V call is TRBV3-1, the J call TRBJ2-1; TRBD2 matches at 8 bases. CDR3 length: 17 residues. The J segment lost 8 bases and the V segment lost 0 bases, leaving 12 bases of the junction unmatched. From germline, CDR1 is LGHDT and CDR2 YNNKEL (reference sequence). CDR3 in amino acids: CASSQDIPGGFLDEQFF. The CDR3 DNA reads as TGTGCCAGCAGCCAAGATATCCCGGGAGGGTTTTTGGATGAGCAGTTCTTC.

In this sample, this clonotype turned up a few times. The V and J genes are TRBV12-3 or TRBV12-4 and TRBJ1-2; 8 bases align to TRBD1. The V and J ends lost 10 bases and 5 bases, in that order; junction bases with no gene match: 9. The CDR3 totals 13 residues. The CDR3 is CATRPGQAYGYTF. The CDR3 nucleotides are TGTGCCACCCGACCGGGACAGGCGTATGGCTACACCTTC.

CDR3 DNA sequence: TGCGCCAGCAGCCAACCAAGGGGACAGCCGTTGTTAATTGAAGCTTTCTTT. Translated, it gives CASSQPRGQPLLIEAFF. The chain has TRBV4-1 and TRBJ1-1; 7 bases align to TRBD1. This CDR3 has 17 amino acids. Losses at the gene ends were 2 bases for V and 7 bases for J; bases not matched to a gene: 16. Germline lookup yields CDR1 MGHRA and CDR2 YSYEKL.

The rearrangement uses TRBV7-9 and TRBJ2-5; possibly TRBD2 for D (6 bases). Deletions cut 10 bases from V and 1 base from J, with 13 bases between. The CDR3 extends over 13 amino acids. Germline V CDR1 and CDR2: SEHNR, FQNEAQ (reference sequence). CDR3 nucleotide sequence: TGTGCCACGCGGAGGGAAGTCCAAGAGACCCAGTACTTC. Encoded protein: CATRREVQETQYF.

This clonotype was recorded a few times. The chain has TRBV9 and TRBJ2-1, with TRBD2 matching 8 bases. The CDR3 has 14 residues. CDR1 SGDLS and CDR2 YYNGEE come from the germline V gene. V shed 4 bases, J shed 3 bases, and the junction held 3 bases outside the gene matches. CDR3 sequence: CASSSGTSYNEQFF. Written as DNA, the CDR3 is TGTGCCAGCAGCAGCGGGACTAGCTACAATGAGCAGTTCTTC.

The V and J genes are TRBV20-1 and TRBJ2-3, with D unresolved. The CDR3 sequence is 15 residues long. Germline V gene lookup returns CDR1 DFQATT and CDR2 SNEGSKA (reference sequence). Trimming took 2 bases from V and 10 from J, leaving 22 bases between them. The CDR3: CSARYGPVDGRAQYF. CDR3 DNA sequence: TGCAGTGCTAGATATGGCCCCGTCGATGGCCGTGCGCAGTATTTT.

CDR3 protein: CAISEKVSSGYEQYF. CDR3 in DNA: TGTGCCATCAGTGAGAAGGTATCTAGCGGGTACGAGCAGTACTTC. This sequence joins TRBV10-3 and TRBJ2-7, with 8 bases that match TRBD2. From germline, CDR1 is ENHRY and CDR2 SYGVKD. The trim removed 2 bases at V and 4 bases at J, leaving 7 bases unmatched. The CDR3 is 15 residues long.

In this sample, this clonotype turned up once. The CDR3 spells CSVERRDRISYNEQFF. In DNA form, the CDR3 reads TGCAGCGTTGAACGCCGGGACAGGATATCCTACAATGAGCAGTTCTTC. The J gene is TRBJ2-1, the V gene TRBV29-1; TRBD1 matches 8 bases. The CDR3 is 16 residues long. Trimming removed 2 bases from V and 1 base from J; junction bases left unmatched: 7. Per germline, CDR1 SQVTM and CDR2 ANQGSEA.

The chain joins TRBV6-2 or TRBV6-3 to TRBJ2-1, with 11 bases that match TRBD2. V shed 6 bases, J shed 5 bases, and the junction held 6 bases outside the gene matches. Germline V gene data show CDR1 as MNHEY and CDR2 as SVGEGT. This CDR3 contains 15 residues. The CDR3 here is CASSPIAGGDNEQFF. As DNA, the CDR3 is TGTGCCAGCAGCCCGATAGCGGGAGGGGACAATGAGCAGTTCTTC.